This T cell receptor beta chain was sequenced in a study of blood T cell repertoires in COVID-19. Study-wide background: Samples taken during acute and convalescent COVID-19 were collected in the United States, Italy and Spain.

Germline lookup yields CDR1 SGHRS and CDR2 YFSETQ. There are 15 residues in the CDR3. Trimming took 3 bases from V and 2 from J; bases not matched to a gene: 8. The authors' processing: Quantification of nucleated cells was approximated via reference gene primer amplification. Profiling relied on immunoSEQ multiplex PCR, and the TCRdb table lists in-frame clones only, not all of them. Clonal size and the V and J genes are those of that table, whereas D and trimming came from the DNA. The sample lists 250,000 to 350,000 clones, roughly 90% occurring once. The chain uses TRBV5-1 and TRBJ2-7, with 7 bases that match TRBD2. The sample consisted of peripheral blood. The TCR originated in a woman aged 50 to 60 with active or convalescent COVID-19. CDR3 amino acids: CASSWREGGAYEQYF. In nucleotides, the CDR3 is TGCGCCAGCAGCTGGAGGGAGGGAGGAGCCTACGAGCAGTACTTC.